This is a list of T cell receptor beta chains from one sample in a study of beta chain features in type 1 diabetes. Profiling relied on immunoSEQ multiplex PCR, and the TCRdb table lists in-frame clones only, not all of them. This sample has fewer than 250,000 clones, with roughly an eighth found just once. The sequenced material came from naive CD4+ T cells from blood. The receptors shown here come from a woman aged 40 to 49 in good health. The CDR3 runs from the conserved cysteine through the conserved F or W. The D gene is left open where the match is weak. Only some rows state a clone size, as once, few, many or a class for expanded clones.

TRBD1,.,TRBJ2-7,TRBV29-1,13,TGCAGCGTAGGGACAGATCTCACCTACGAGCAGTACTTC,CSVGTDLTYEQYF
TRBD1,.,TRBJ1-4,TRBV18,16,TGTGCCAGCTCACCACTATCGGGACAGGGAAATGAAAAACTGTTTTTT,CASSPLSGQGNEKLFF
TRBD1,.,TRBJ2-3,TRBV28,15,TGTGCCAGCAGTTTAAGGGGACAGGGCACAGATACGCAGTATTTT,CASSLRGQGTDTQYF
.,.,TRBJ1-1,TRBV29-1,13,TGCAGCGTTGAAAGGTCGGGGGTGGCTGAAGCTTTCTTT,CSVERSGVAEAFF
.,.,TRBJ2-7,TRBV18,15,TGTGCCAGCTCACCCCAGGGGCAGGGACCCTACGAGCAGTACTTC,CASSPQGQGPYEQYF
.,.,TRBJ2-1,TRBV6-1,14,TGTGCCAGCAGTTCCTCGGGGAGCGGGTCTGAGCAGTTCTTC,CASSSSGSGSEQFF
.,few,TRBJ1-6,TRBV2,13,TGTGCCACCTTTTACCGACAGAAGTCACCCCTCCACTTT,CATFYRQKSPLHF
.,few,TRBJ2-5,TRBV7-2,16,TGTGCCAGCAGCGTGAGCTTAGGGGCAGGGCAAGAGACCCAGTACTTC,CASSVSLGAGQETQYF
.,few,TRBJ2-5,TRBV19,15,TGTGCCAGTAGTTCATCCGGGACAATAGAAGAGACCCAGTACTTC,CASSSSGTIEETQYF
TRBD1,.,TRBJ1-5,TRBV7-9,15,TGTGCCAGCAGCCCCCGCGGACAGGGCAATCAGCCCCAGCATTTT,CASSPRGQGNQPQHF
.,few,TRBJ1-3,TRBV5-6,16,TGTGCCAGCAGCTTGGGACAGATTTACTCTGGAAACACCATATATTTT,CASSLGQIYSGNTIYF
TRBD1,.,TRBJ1-5,TRBV4-2,15,TGTGCCAGCAGCCAGTCGGGACAGCCGAATCAGCCCCAGCATTTT,CASSQSGQPNQPQHF
TRBD2,few,TRBJ2-1,TRBV19,14,TGTGCCAGTAGTATTGACGGGGGGGCTCAAGAGCAGTTCTTC,CASSIDGGAQEQFF
TRBD1,few,TRBJ1-1,TRBV18,19,TGTGCCAGCTCACCGACAGGGGTGGGCGTCGCTCGATCTAACACTGAAGCTTTCTTT,CASSPTGVGVARSNTEAFF
.,few,TRBJ2-7,TRBV7-9,14,TGTGCCAGCACCTCCCAGGGGCTCTCCTACGAGCAGTACTTC,CASTSQGLSYEQYF
.,few,TRBJ2-3,TRBV19,16,TGTGCCAGTAGTAACCCCAGGGCCACCTTTGCAGATACGCAGTATTTT,CASSNPRATFADTQYF
.,.,TRBJ2-7,TRBV5-1,16,TGCGCCAGCAGCTTGGAGGTTAGGGACTTAACTACGGAGCAGTACTTC,CASSLEVRDLTTEQYF
.,.,TRBJ1-3,TRBV6-6,15,TGTGCCAGCAGTTACTCGGAGGGCTCTGGAAACACCATATATTTT,CASSYSEGSGNTIYF
.,.,TRBJ2-3,TRBV9,14,TGTGCCAGCAGCGGGGTCAGGGTGGCAGATACGCAGTATTTT,CASSGVRVADTQYF
.,few,TRBJ2-3,TRBV19,13,TGTGCCAGTAGCATTACCCTCGACGGGTCGCAGTATTTT,CASSITLDGSQYF
.,.,TRBJ2-7,TRBV10-3,13,TGTGCCATCAGTGAGTCTTTACTATACGAGCAGTACTTC,CAISESLLYEQYF
TRBD2,.,TRBJ2-5,TRBV5-1,15,TGCGCCAGTCGGGAAGCGGGGGGGCGGCAAGAGACCCAGTACTTC,CASREAGGRQETQYF
.,.,TRBJ1-2,TRBV28,15,TGTGCCAGCAGTCCTCCCGGGGGGGGTAGCTATGGCTACACCTTC,CASSPPGGGSYGYTF
.,few,TRBJ1-3,TRBV6-5,16,TGTGCCAGCAGTTACCTACCATTGCGAAATGGAAACACCATATATTTT,CASSYLPLRNGNTIYF
.,.,TRBJ2-4,TRBV29-1,14,TGCAGCGTTGTAGCAGGGCTAGCCAAAAACATTCAGTACTTC,CSVVAGLAKNIQYF
.,few,TRBJ2-7,TRBV4-3,13,TGCGCCAGCAGCGCCGAACAGGGGGGGGAGCAGTACTTC,CASSAEQGGEQYF
TRBD1,.,TRBJ2-1,TRBV7-8,19,TGTGCCAGCAGCTTATGGGTCCCGGGACAGGGGGCAGGTGTTAATGAGCAGTTCTTC,CASSLWVPGQGAGVNEQFF
.,few,TRBJ2-5,TRBV6-1,15,TGTGCCAGCAGTGTCGGCGGTGGGTTGGTGGAGACCCAGTACTTC,CASSVGGGLVETQYF
.,few,TRBJ1-1,TRBV5-6,16,TGTGCCAGCAGCTCGGGAGTCGAGGAGGGGAACACTGAAGCTTTCTTT,CASSSGVEEGNTEAFF
.,.,TRBJ2-7,TRBV6-1,15,TGTGCCAGCAGTGTCTCGGCAGGGAAAGTGGGTGAGCAGTACTTC,CASSVSAGKVGEQYF
TRBD2,.,TRBJ2-7,TRBV2,16,TGTGCCAGCAGCCACCCGACTAGCGGGGAAATATACGAGCAGTACTTC,CASSHPTSGEIYEQYF
TRBD1,few,TRBJ2-5,TRBV9,14,TGTGCCAGCAGCAGAGGACAGGGGGCAGAGACCCAGTACTTC,CASSRGQGAETQYF
TRBD1,.,TRBJ2-7,TRBV6-5,15,TGTGCCAGCAGTTACTCGGGACAGGGTATCTACGAGCAGTACTTC,CASSYSGQGIYEQYF
TRBD1,.,TRBJ1-6,TRBV19,14,TGTGCCGGATCCGGGACAGAGAATAATTCACCCCTCCACTTT,CAGSGTENNSPLHF
TRBD2,.,TRBJ2-2,TRBV5-4,15,TGTGCCAGCAGCTTGGTAGGACGGGGGGCCGGGGAGCTGTTTTTT,CASSLVGRGAGELFF
TRBD2,few,TRBJ2-7,TRBV29-1,14,TGCAGCGTTGAAGCCGCTAGCGGGGCCTACGAGCAGTACTTC,CSVEAASGAYEQYF
.,.,TRBJ1-6,TRBV18,15,TGTGCCAGCTCACCACCGACAGGCGATAATTCACCCCTCCACTTT,CASSPPTGDNSPLHF
.,.,TRBJ2-6,TRBV5-1,14,TGCGCCAGCAGCTTTCCGTCTGGGGCCAACGTCCTGACTTTC,CASSFPSGANVLTF
.,few,TRBJ1-5,TRBV10-1,13,TGCGCCAGCAGTACGGGTTCCAATCAGCCCCAGCATTTT,CASSTGSNQPQHF
TRBD1,.,TRBJ1-2,TRBV6-5,13,TGTGCCAGCAGAGACAGGGGAGAGGATGGCTACACCTTC,CASRDRGEDGYTF
TRBD2,few,TRBJ2-7,TRBV7-8,19,TGTGCCAGCAGCCCAGTATCCAGGACTAGCGGGGGCCCTACCTACGGGCAGTACTTC,CASSPVSRTSGGPTYGQYF
.,few,TRBJ2-2,TRBV6-5,15,TGTGCCAGCAGGGATTACAGGGGGGGGGCCGGGGAGCTGTTTTTT,CASRDYRGGAGELFF
TRBD2,.,TRBJ2-3,TRBV2,15,TGTGCCAGCAGTGGTTCGACTAGCGGAAATCCTACGCAGTATTTT,CASSGSTSGNPTQYF
TRBD2,.,TRBJ2-1,TRBV9,15,TGTGCCAGCAGCGTAGGAGGGACTAGCAACAATGAGCAGTTCTTC,CASSVGGTSNNEQFF
TRBD1,.,TRBJ1-4,TRBV25-1,15,TGTGCCAGCAGTGAACCCCGGGACAGAGGGAAAAAACTGTTTTTT,CASSEPRDRGKKLFF
TRBD2,few,TRBJ2-5,TRBV28,14,TGTGCCTGGGGGGCCGGGGGGGCCGGTGAGACCCAGTACTTC,CAWGAGGAGETQYF
.,.,TRBJ1-2,TRBV27,17,TGTGCCAGCAGTTTCCGGCAGGGGAACCCGTTGGGCTATGGCTACACCTTC,CASSFRQGNPLGYGYTF
.,.,TRBJ2-2,TRBV5-6,15,TGTGCCAGCAGCCGCGACAGGCCGAGCACCGGGGAGCTGTTTTTT,CASSRDRPSTGELFF
TRBD1,few,TRBJ1-2,TRBV19,15,TGTGCCAGTAGTATAGGGACAGGGACTAACTATGGCTACACCTTC,CASSIGTGTNYGYTF
.,.,TRBJ1-5,TRBV2,14,TGTGCCAGCAGCGGACAGACTATCAATCAGCCCCAGCATTTT,CASSGQTINQPQHF
TRBD2,.,TRBJ2-1,TRBV2,16,TGTGCCAGCAGCCCCCTAGCGGGATCGATGGGGGATGAGCAGTTCTTC,CASSPLAGSMGDEQFF
.,few,TRBJ2-1,TRBV6-1,17,TGTGCCAGCAGTGAAGTTTGGACGGACAGCTCCTACAATGAGCAGTTCTTC,CASSEVWTDSSYNEQFF
TRBD1,.,TRBJ2-3,TRBV6-5,15,TGTGCCAGCAGTGGGCCGGGACAGGGTACAGATACGCAGTATTTT,CASSGPGQGTDTQYF
.,few,TRBJ2-3,TRBV5-6,16,TGTGCCAGCAGCTTGTTTACAGGACCAAGCACAGATACGCAGTATTTT,CASSLFTGPSTDTQYF
.,few,TRBJ2-5,TRBV29-1,14,TGCAGCGTTGGGTTTTCTAGCGTGGGCGAGACCCAGTACTTC,CSVGFSSVGETQYF